This T cell receptor (beta chain) appears in the sequencing data of a study of patients and donors after allogeneic stem cell transplantation. This clonotype came up a few times. TCRdb reanalysed the RT-PCR reads using MiXCR and keeps one entry per CDR3 protein. In the table there are about 960,000 distinct CDR3 sequences, about a sixth of which are singletons. This CDR3 is built from 11 residues. Germline assignment: CDR1 SNHLY and CDR2 FYNNEI. Trimming removed 4 bases from V and 8 bases from J, with 8 bases in between. The J gene is TRBJ1-2, the V gene TRBV2; perhaps TRBD1 as D (5 bases). The sample was blood, either unsorted or a sorted T cell fraction (not recorded which). This receptor was obtained from a human donor who was either an allogeneic HSCT recipient or a stem cell or donor lymphocyte infusion donor (not recorded which). It is not recorded whose cells these are; they may come from a transplant donor. CDR3 protein: CASSGQKGYTF. CDR3 nucleotides: TGTGCCAGCAGTGGACAGAAGGGCTACACCTTC.